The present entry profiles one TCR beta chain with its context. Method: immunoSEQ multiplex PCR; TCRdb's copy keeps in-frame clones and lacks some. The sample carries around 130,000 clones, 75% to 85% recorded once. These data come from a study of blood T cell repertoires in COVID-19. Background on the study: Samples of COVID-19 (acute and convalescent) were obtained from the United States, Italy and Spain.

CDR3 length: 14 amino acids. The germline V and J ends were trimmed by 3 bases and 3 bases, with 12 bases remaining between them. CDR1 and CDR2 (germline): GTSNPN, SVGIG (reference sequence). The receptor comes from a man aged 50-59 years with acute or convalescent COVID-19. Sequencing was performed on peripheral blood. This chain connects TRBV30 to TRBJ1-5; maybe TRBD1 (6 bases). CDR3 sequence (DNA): TGTGCCTGGAGCGGAGGACAGCTCAATCAGCCCCAGCATTTT. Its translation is CAWSGGQLNQPQHF.